The clone carrying this T cell receptor (beta chain) was found a few times. Its specificity is not known. Expressed TCRB transcripts were sequenced after all isolated RNA was converted to cDNA. Sequencing was performed with immunoSEQ multiplex PCR; in TCRdb, only in-frame clones are kept and a portion is missing. The data contain more than 150,000 clones, over 7.5% of them singletons. This sample stems from a study of beta chain features in type 1 diabetes. Study-wide context: Healthy donors resembled patients in age, gender and cell yields. Whole-study findings and limits: Any HLA effect on TCRB rearrangement was left unresolved by small sub-analyses. The study notes PCR might favor shorter templates equally in patients and controls.

This CDR3 contains 15 residues. Trimming took 3 bases from V and 2 from J, leaving 14 bases between them. Germline CDR1 reads LNHDA; CDR2 reads SQIVND (reference sequence). Sequencing was done on a sample of central memory CD4+ T cells from blood. This clonotype originated in a woman under 30 in good health. V gene TRBV19 combines with J gene TRBJ2-7; a weak D match, TRBD2 (5 bases). CDR3 in DNA: TGTGCCAGTAGTATTAGCCAGTCCGGGACCTACGAGCAGTACTTC. It yields the protein CASSISQSGTYEQYF.